This TCR beta chain was obtained from a study of cytomegalovirus exposure and HLA in healthy donors. Notes on the study in general: HLA alleles were associated with around 17,000 TCR beta sequences in a later analysis at 0.05 false discovery rate. In a later analysis, the majority of CMV-associated beta chains seemingly showed HLA restriction. Most TCR sequences were rare, but some public TCRs occurred in many donors.

This clone turned up a few times. Its cognate antigen is unknown. A multiplex PCR was run with 60 Vbeta primers and 13 Jbeta primers. In the source study's methods: An analysis that came later counted 80 million or so unique TCR beta chains, roughly 11 million shared. Libraries were prepared by immunoSEQ multiplex PCR; TCRdb keeps only in-frame clonotypes and omits some of them. V, J and clone size reflect that table, while D and trimming were determined from the DNA. The repertoire consists of 150,000 or so clones, with more than 65% occurring once and the leading ten covering about 9.1%. The CDR3 is 15 residues long. Germline CDR1 reads SGHDN; CDR2 reads FVKESK. Deletions cut 5 bases from V and 7 bases from J, with 19 bases between.

The material sequenced was PBMCs. The sequence derives from a man younger than 35 in good health and CMV-seropositive. The chain links TRBV14 to TRBJ2-3; a weak D match, TRBD2 (5 bases). The chain's CDR3 is CASSSPGSLKNTQYF. CDR3 DNA sequence: TGTGCCAGCAGCTCCCCGGGAAGCCTTAAGAATACGCAGTATTTT.